This section outlines one TCR beta chain sequence together with its context. The sample comes from a study of T-cell reconstitution after alpha-beta-depleted transplantation in children. Unique molecular identifiers were incorporated into the prepared TCRbeta library. TCRdb re-called the PCR reads through MiXCR, storing one row per CDR3 protein. Of about 500,000 distinct CDR3 sequences listed, 32% were seen once; the top ten hold under 3%. Sequenced material: PBMCs from the stem cell graft donor, taken from the stem cell graft. This clonotype was sampled from a human donor who donated a stem cell graft to a child with aplastic anemia.

The CDR3 sequence: CASSYQQSIETQYF. CDR3 in DNA: TGTGCCAGCAGTTATCAACAGAGCATAGAGACCCAGTACTTC. The chain combines TRBV5-4 with TRBJ2-5; D remains ambiguous. The CDR3 spans 14 residues. Trimming shortened V by 5 bases and J by 4 bases, and 15 bases separated the two germline ends. Germline V gene lookup returns CDR1 SGHNT and CDR2 YYREEE (reference sequence).